These 26 T cell receptor beta chains were all obtained from the same sample, sequenced in a study of blood T cell repertoires in COVID-19. Data came from immunoSEQ multiplex PCR; TCRdb stores just in-frame clones and leaves some out. This sample has roughly 120,000 clones; approximately 90% occur once, and the top ten carry roughly 2%. Sequencing input: peripheral blood. The receptors derive from a human donor with active COVID-19. The donor label of this sample is uncertain.

This rearrangement joins TRBV7-9 to TRBJ2-1; D is uncertain. CDR1 SEHNR and CDR2 FQNEAQ come from the germline V gene (reference sequence). The CDR3 is 11 amino acids. V dropped 5 bases and J dropped 9 bases, with 8 bases sitting between them. The CDR3 bases are TGTGCCAGCAGCGAAGTACTTGAGCAGTTCTTC. As protein: CASSEVLEQFF.

This chain connects TRBV28 to TRBJ2-2, with D perhaps TRBD1 (5 bases). With 3 bases removed from V and 8 bases from J, the gap between germline ends came to 13 bases. CDR3 length: 14 amino acids. Germline CDR1 is MDHEN and CDR2 is SYDVKM. The CDR3, as DNA: TGTGCCAGCAGTTTTACAGGCCCCGATGGGGAGCTGTTTTTT. Its protein product is CASSFTGPDGELFF.

CDR3 sequence reads: CATTTGGAGGNQPQHF. DNA of the CDR3: TGTGCCACCACCACAGGGGGCGCTGGGGGCAATCAGCCCCAGCATTTT. The chain recombines TRBV15 with TRBJ1-5; 9 bases agree with TRBD1. V lost 7 bases and J lost 2; bases outside the gene matches: 9. This CDR3 region has 16 residues. Germline CDR1 is LNHNV and CDR2 is YYDKDF (reference sequence).

The genes are TRBV10-3 and TRBJ2-1; possible D gene TRBD1, 6 bases. V dropped 9 bases and J dropped 3 bases, with 21 bases sitting between them. There are 16 residues in the CDR3. The germline V gene has CDR1 ENHRY and CDR2 SYGVKD. The CDR3 DNA reads as TGTGCCATAAGTCCTTTTCATAAGGGGGTCTACAATGAGCAGTTCTTC. Translating gives CAISPFHKGVYNEQFF.

In its sample, this clone was seen a few times. The gene calls are TRBV4-3 and TRBJ1-6, with D unclear. The ends were cut back, 1 base at V and 7 bases at J, with 8 bases in the middle. Germline values: CDR1 LGHNA, CDR2 YSLEER. The CDR3 runs 14 residues. CDR3 region: CASSQVLRNSPLHF. The CDR3 DNA sequence: TGCGCCAGCAGCCAAGTGCTACGAAATTCACCCCTCCACTTT.

The chain recombines TRBV7-6 with TRBJ1-5; possible D gene TRBD1, 5 bases. The CDR3 length is 15 residues. Germline CDR1 and CDR2: SGHVS and FNYEAQ. The V end was cut by 1 base, the J end by 5 bases, with 12 bases between. CDR3 sequence: CASSLGSGRDQPQHF. CDR3 DNA: TGTGCCAGCAGCTTAGGGTCAGGGAGGGATCAGCCCCAGCATTTT. Complete variable domain (other parts from reference TRBV7-6 and TRBJ1-5): GAGVSQSPRYKVTKRGQDVALRCDPISGHVSLYWYRQALGQGPEFLTYFNYEAQQDKSGLPNDRFSAERPEGSISTLTIQRTEQRDSAMYRCASSLGSGRDQPQHFGDGTRLSIL.

The rearrangement uses TRBV28 and TRBJ1-2; a possible D gene is TRBD1 (5 bases). This CDR3 comprises 13 residues. CDR1 and CDR2 (germline): MDHEN, SYDVKM. The V and J ends lost 5 bases and 8 bases respectively, with 15 bases between them. CDR3 in amino acids: CASSPVRVLGYTF. The DNA for the CDR3 is TGTGCCAGCAGTCCGGTCAGGGTCCTCGGCTACACCTTC.

This rearrangement joins TRBV7-2 to TRBJ1-2; 7 bases are shared with TRBD1. The V gene's germline CDR1 is SGHTA and CDR2 FQGNSA. V lost 1 base and J lost 8; bases outside the gene matches: 13. The CDR3 sequence is 16 residues long. The CDR3 is CASSLGGGRAGEGYTF. The DNA for the CDR3 is TGTGCCAGCAGCTTAGGAGGGGGCAGGGCCGGTGAGGGCTACACCTTC.

This rearrangement joins TRBV5-1 to TRBJ1-1; 9 bases map to TRBD1. The CDR3 length is 16 residues. CDR1 is SGHRS, CDR2 YFSETQ, per germline. J was trimmed by 4 bases and V by 0 bases; bases with no gene match: 7. The CDR3 region is CASSLDRGQGSTEAFF. CDR3 nucleotide sequence: TGCGCCAGCAGCTTGGATCGAGGACAGGGGTCCACTGAAGCTTTCTTT.

Regarding this clone: One junction end does not reproduce the germline sequence, and a read error may be involved. The chain joins TRBV6-1 to TRBJ1-1; D might be TRBD1 (6 bases). The germline V gene encodes CDR1 MNHNS and CDR2 SASEGT. The CDR3 has 14 residues. In nucleotides, the CDR3 is TGTGCCAGCAATGAACCGGGGGGGCAATTAGAAGCTTTCTTT. The encoded protein is CASNEPGGQLEAFF.

The chain is built from TRBV4-3 and TRBJ2-1, with D tentatively TRBD2 (6 bases). From germline, CDR1 is LGHNA and CDR2 YSLEER. V lost 1 base to trimming and J lost 4 bases, with 8 bases between them. CDR3 length: 14 amino acids. CDR3 sequence (DNA): TGCGCCAGCAGCCAAGGCGGGGAGTACAATGAGCAGTTCTTC. Protein sequence: CASSQGGEYNEQFF.

This chain joins TRBV28 and TRBJ2-7; unclear D gene. V lost 3 bases to trimming and J lost 1 base, with 7 bases between them. The CDR3 is made up of 13 amino acids. CDR1 is MDHEN, CDR2 SYDVKM, per germline. The CDR3 DNA sequence: TGTGCCAGCAGTTTGGTAGCTTCCTACGAGCAGTACTTC. Its protein product is CASSLVASYEQYF. Variable domain in full (rest from reference TRBV28 and TRBJ2-7): DVKVTQSSRYLVKRTGEKVFLECVQDMDHENMFWYRQDPGLGLRLIYFSYDVKMKEKGDIPEGYSVSREKKERFSLILESASTNQTSMYLCASSLVASYEQYFGPGTRLTVT.

The J gene is TRBJ2-3, the V gene TRBV24-1, with 9 bases that match TRBD2. This CDR3 has 13 amino acids. Germline trimming cut 9 bases from V and 5 bases from J; bases unmatched to any gene: 5. Germline lookup yields CDR1 KGHDR and CDR2 SFDVKD. CDR3 protein: CATAGGPRDTQYF. The CDR3 DNA reads as TGTGCCACCGCGGGGGGGCCAAGAGATACGCAGTATTTT.

This clone has a single count. V gene TRBV27 combines with J gene TRBJ2-7, with 7 bases fitting TRBD1. The CDR3 is 15 residues long. J gave up 2 bases and V 6 bases, and 10 bases lay outside the gene matches. Germline V gene lookup returns CDR1 MNHEY and CDR2 SMNVEV (reference sequence). Written as DNA, the CDR3 is TGTGCCAGCAGCAGGGGGACAGCTGGTACCTACGAGCAGTACTTC. Encoded protein: CASSRGTAGTYEQYF.

The chain joins TRBV5-4 to TRBJ1-1, with D perhaps TRBD1 (6 bases). This CDR3 comprises 18 residues. V lost 2 bases to trimming and J lost 1 base, with 21 bases between them. Germline V gives CDR1 SGHNT, CDR2 YYREEE (reference sequence). CDR3: CASSFPGIRGGPNTEAFF. The CDR3 DNA follows: TGTGCCAGCAGCTTTCCGGGAATTAGGGGGGGGCCGAACACTGAAGCTTTCTTT.

Remarks on this clone: No DNA is shown, since the ends of the CDR3 on it are uncertain; the CDR3 is the one TCRdb lists. V usage is TRBV12-3 or TRBV12-4 and J usage is TRBJ2-2; the table names TRBD2, a call not compared with the DNA. Counting both end residues, the CDR3 totals 13 amino acids. CDR3 sequence reads: CASSLRGAGSCFF.

The chain combines TRBV5-1 with TRBJ1-2; D gene unclear. CDR3 length: 14 amino acids. Germline V gene data show CDR1 as SGHRS and CDR2 as YFSETQ. Trimming shortened V by 7 bases and J by 4 bases, and 17 bases separated the two germline ends. CDR3 bases: TGCGCCAGCCGAGATGCCGATAGACTCTATGGCTACACCTTC. Its translation: CASRDADRLYGYTF.

This clone was recorded at least ten times. This chain connects TRBV6-6 to TRBJ2-7, with unresolved D. The CDR3 runs to 15 residues. V lost 4 bases to trimming and J lost 0 bases, with 13 bases between them. Germline lookup yields CDR1 MNHNY and CDR2 SVGAGI (reference sequence). This CDR3 reads CASSSPTLSSYEQYF. CDR3 in DNA: TGTGCCAGCAGTTCCCCGACACTGAGCTCCTACGAGCAGTACTTC.

This clone showed up just a few times. The chain links TRBV25-1 to TRBJ2-7; 10 nucleotides line up with TRBD2. With 4 bases clipped from V and 2 bases from J, the junction kept 2 bases outside the gene matches. The CDR3 is 14 amino acids. The germline CDR1 and CDR2 sequences are MGHDK and SYGVNS. The CDR3 protein is CASSASGGAYEQYF. The CDR3 region has the DNA TGTGCCAGCAGTGCGAGCGGGGGGGCCTACGAGCAGTACTTC.

The chain joins TRBV7-8 to TRBJ1-6; no clear D gene. The V gene's germline CDR1 is SGHVS and CDR2 FQNEAQ. CDR3 size: 18 residues. The V end lost 4 bases, the J end lost 4 bases, and 20 bases lay between the germline ends. The CDR3 here is CASSSPPNSLVYNSPLHF. The CDR3 bases are TGTGCCAGCAGCTCACCCCCGAACAGTTTGGTTTATAATTCACCCCTCCACTTT.

V is TRBV7-9 and J is TRBJ1-2; 8 nucleotides align to TRBD1. Trimming removed 5 bases from V and 6 bases from J; junction bases left unmatched: 8. This CDR3 has 14 amino acids. Germline CDR1 is SEHNR and CDR2 is FQNEAQ (reference sequence). CDR3: CASSGLDRAHGYTF. CDR3 DNA: TGTGCCAGCAGCGGGTTGGACAGGGCGCATGGCTACACCTTC.

This sequence joins TRBV6-5 and TRBJ2-3; TRBD1 might be the D (6 bases). Germline V gene lookup returns CDR1 MNHEY and CDR2 SVGAGI. V lost 7 bases to trimming and J lost 4 bases, with 12 bases between them. The CDR3 runs 13 residues. CDR3 coding DNA: TGTGCCAGCACAAACAGGGTTTCAGATACGCAGTATTTT. This translates into CASTNRVSDTQYF.

As for this clone: Additional DNA sequences in this sample encode the identical CDR3. V is TRBV4-3 and J is TRBJ2-5; 7 nucleotides match TRBD2. J gave up 4 bases and V 4 bases, and 6 bases lay outside the gene matches. Looked up from germline, CDR1 is LGHNA and CDR2 is YSLEER. CDR3 length equals 14 residues. The chain's CDR3 is CASSLSSGGETQYF. DNA of the CDR3: TGCGCCAGCAGCCTCTCTAGCGGAGGAGAGACCCAGTACTTC.

This clone was observed a handful of times. V usage is TRBV19 and J usage is TRBJ1-1; 7 bases are a match to TRBD1. V shed 5 bases, J shed 3 bases, and the junction held 12 bases outside the gene matches. Germline V gives CDR1 LNHDA, CDR2 SQIVND (reference sequence). This CDR3 spans 16 amino acids. This CDR3 reads CASSRRQGRMDTEAFF. In nucleotides, the CDR3 is TGTGCCAGTAGTCGAAGACAGGGTCGGATGGACACTGAAGCTTTCTTT.

The rearrangement uses TRBV7-2 and TRBJ2-5; 8 bases match TRBD1. The germline gives CDR1 SGHTA, CDR2 FQGNSA. The CDR3 length is 15 residues. With V trimmed by 2 bases and J by 4 bases, 6 bases remained unmatched. The CDR3 nucleotides read TGTGCCAGCAGCTTAACCGGGACAGGATCAGAGACCCAGTACTTC. It yields the protein CASSLTGTGSETQYF.

The V gene is TRBV3-1 (or the pseudogene TRBV3-2), the J gene TRBJ2-7; a weak D match, TRBD2 (6 bases). The V gene's germline CDR1 is LGHDT and CDR2 YNNKEL (reference sequence). This CDR3 spans 15 amino acids. The V end was cut by 0 bases, the J end by 1 base, with 10 bases between. DNA for the CDR3: TGTGCCAGCAGCCAAGATGCGGGAAGTTCCTACGAGCAGTACTTC. It encodes CASSQDAGSSYEQYF.